Sequencing of this T cell receptor (beta chain) was carried out in a study of shared clonotypes between healthy human individuals. As concerns this clone: Its target is not known.

Naive-designated CD8 cells lacked CD45RO, were positively enriched for CCR7, and omitted terminally differentiated effector memory CD45RA+ cells. CDR1 and CDR2 from the germline V gene are SGHTA and FQGNSA. V lost 1 base to trimming and J lost 0 bases, with 10 bases between them. The CDR3 has 16 amino acids. The study's findings and limits: Rarefaction indicated that sorted-subset sequencing remained incomplete although depth was large. Represented genetic and exposure-history diversity was restricted by having few donors. Larger richness was generally estimated for naive than memory subsets.

Repertoires were generated with immunoSEQ multiplex PCR, while TCRdb's copy carries only in-frame clones and drops some. The repertoire has more than 600,000 clones, roughly nine tenths of them found once; the top ten carry 20% to 25%. What was sequenced was naive CD8+ T cells sorted from blood. The genes are TRBV7-2 and TRBJ2-1; a weak D match, TRBD2 (5 bases). This receptor was obtained from a man aged 25 to 40 in good health. CDR3 sequence: CASSLDGEPSYNEQFF. CDR3 DNA: TGTGCCAGCAGCTTAGACGGGGAGCCCTCCTACAATGAGCAGTTCTTC.